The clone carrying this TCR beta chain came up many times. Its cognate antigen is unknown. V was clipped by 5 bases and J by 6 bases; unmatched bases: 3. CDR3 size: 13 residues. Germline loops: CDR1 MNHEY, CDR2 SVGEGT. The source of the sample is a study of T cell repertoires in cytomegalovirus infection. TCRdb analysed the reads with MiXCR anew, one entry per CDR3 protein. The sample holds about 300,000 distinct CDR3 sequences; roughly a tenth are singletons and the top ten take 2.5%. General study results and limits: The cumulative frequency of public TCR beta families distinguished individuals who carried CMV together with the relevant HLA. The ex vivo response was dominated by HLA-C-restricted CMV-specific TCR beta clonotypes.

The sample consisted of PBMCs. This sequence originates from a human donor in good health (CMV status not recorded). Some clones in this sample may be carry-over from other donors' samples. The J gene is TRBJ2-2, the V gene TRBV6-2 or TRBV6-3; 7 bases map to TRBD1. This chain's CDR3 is CASSRQGSGELFF. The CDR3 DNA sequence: TGTGCCAGCAGTCGACAGGGATCCGGGGAGCTGTTTTTT.